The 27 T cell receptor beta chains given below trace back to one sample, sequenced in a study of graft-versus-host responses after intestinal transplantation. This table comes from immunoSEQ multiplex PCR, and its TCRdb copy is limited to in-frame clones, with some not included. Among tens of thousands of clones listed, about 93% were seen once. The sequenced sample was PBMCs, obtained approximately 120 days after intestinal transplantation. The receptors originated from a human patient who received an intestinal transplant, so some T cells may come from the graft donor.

The CDR3 coding sequence is TGTGCCAGCAGCTACCGACTAGGACACAATGAGCAGTTCTTC. This gives the protein CASSYRLGHNEQFF. This sequence joins TRBV7-9 and TRBJ2-1; D is perhaps TRBD2 (6 bases). Deletions cut 4 bases from V and 5 bases from J, with 12 bases between. CDR1 and CDR2 (germline): SEHNR, FQNEAQ (reference sequence). This CDR3 spans 14 amino acids.

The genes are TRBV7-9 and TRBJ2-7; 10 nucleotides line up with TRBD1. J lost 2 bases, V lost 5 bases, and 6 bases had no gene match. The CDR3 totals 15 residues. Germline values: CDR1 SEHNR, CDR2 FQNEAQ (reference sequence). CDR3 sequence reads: CASSHPGQGTYEQYF. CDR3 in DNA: TGTGCCAGCAGCCATCCGGGACAGGGGACCTACGAGCAGTACTTC.

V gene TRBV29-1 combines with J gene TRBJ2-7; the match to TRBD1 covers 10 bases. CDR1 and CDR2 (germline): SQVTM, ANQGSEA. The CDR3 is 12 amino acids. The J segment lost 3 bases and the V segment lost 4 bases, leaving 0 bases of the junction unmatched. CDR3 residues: CSVGTGGYEQYF. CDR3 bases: TGCAGCGTTGGGACAGGGGGCTACGAGCAGTACTTC.

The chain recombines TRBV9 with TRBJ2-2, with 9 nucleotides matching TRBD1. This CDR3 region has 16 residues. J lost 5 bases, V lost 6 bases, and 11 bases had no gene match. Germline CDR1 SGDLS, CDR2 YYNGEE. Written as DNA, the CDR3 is TGTGCCAGCACGGTAGGGGGACAGGGACCAACCGGGGAGCTGTTTTTT. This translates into CASTVGGQGPTGELFF.

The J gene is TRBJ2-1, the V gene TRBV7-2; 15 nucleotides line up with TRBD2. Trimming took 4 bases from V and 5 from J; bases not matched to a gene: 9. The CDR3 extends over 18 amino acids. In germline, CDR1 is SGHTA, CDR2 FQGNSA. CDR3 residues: CASSSIPGLAGGHNEQFF. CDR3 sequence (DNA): TGTGCCAGCAGCTCTATACCGGGACTAGCGGGAGGTCACAATGAGCAGTTCTTC.

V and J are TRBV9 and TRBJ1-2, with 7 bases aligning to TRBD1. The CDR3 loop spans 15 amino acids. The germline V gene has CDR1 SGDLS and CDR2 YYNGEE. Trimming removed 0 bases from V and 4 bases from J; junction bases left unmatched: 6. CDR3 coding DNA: TGTGCCAGCAGCGTAGACCCCGGGACAGCCTATGGCTACACCTTC. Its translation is CASSVDPGTAYGYTF.

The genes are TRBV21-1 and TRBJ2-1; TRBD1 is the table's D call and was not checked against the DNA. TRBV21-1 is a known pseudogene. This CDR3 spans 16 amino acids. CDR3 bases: TGTGCCAGCAGCAAGACCCGGGACAGGGTCGACAATGAGCAGTTCTTC. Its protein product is CASSKTRDRVDNEQFF.

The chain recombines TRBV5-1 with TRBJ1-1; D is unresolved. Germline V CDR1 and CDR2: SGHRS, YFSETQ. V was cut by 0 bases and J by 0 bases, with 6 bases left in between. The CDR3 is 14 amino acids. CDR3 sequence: CASSLDTLNTEAFF. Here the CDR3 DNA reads TGCGCCAGCAGCTTGGACACTCTGAACACTGAAGCTTTCTTT.

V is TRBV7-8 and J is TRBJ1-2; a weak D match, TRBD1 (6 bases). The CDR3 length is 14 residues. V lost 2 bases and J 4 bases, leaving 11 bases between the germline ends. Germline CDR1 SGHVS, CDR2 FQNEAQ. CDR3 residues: CASSLWGAPYGYTF. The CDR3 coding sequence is TGTGCCAGCAGCTTATGGGGGGCTCCCTATGGCTACACCTTC.

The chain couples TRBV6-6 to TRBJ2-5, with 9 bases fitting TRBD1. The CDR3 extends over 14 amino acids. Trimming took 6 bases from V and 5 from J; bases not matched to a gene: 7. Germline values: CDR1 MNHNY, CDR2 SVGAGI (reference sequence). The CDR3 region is CASREMDRGETQYF. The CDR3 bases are TGTGCCAGCAGGGAAATGGACAGGGGTGAGACCCAGTACTTC.

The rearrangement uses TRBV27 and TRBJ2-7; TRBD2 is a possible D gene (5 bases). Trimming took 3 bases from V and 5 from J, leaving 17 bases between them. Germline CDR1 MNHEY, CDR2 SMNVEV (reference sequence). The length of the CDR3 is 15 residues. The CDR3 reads CASSFALVGFDEQYF. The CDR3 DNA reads TGTGCCAGCAGTTTCGCACTAGTTGGTTTCGACGAGCAGTACTTC.

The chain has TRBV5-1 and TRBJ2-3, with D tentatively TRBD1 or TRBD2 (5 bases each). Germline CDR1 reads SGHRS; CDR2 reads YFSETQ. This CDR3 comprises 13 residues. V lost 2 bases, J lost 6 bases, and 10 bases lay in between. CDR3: CASSFSEGDTQYF. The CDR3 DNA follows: TGCGCCAGCAGCTTCAGTGAGGGGGATACGCAGTATTTT.

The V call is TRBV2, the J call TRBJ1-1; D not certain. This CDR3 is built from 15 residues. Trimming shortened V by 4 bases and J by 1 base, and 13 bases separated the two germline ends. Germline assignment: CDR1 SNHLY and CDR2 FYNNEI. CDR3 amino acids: CASSVYGEGNTEAFF. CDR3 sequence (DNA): TGTGCCAGCAGTGTTTACGGGGAGGGGAACACTGAAGCTTTCTTT.

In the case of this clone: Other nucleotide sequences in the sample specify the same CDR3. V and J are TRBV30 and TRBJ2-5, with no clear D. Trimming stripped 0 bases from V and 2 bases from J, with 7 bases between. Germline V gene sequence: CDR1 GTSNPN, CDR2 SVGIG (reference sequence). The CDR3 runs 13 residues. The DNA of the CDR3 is TGTGCCTGGAGTGTATGGCGTCAAGAGACCCAGTACTTC. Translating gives CAWSVWRQETQYF.

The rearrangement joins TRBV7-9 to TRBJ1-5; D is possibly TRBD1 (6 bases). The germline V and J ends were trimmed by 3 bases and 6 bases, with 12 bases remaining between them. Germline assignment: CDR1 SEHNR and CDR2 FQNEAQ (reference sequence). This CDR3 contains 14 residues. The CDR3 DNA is TGTGCCAGCAGCTTGCCAGGGGAGGTTCAGCCCCAGCATTTT. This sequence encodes CASSLPGEVQPQHF.

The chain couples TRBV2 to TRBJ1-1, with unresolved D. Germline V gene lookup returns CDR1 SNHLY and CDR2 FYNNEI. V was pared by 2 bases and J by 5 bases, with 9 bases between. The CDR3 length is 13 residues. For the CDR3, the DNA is TGTGCCAGCAGTGAATCGGTAGGGACTGAAGCTTTCTTT. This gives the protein CASSESVGTEAFF.

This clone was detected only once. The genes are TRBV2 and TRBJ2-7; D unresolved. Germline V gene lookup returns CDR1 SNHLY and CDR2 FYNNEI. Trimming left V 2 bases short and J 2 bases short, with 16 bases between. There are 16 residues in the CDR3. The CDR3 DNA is TGTGCCAGCAGTGAAAAGGCCGGCTTCCTTACCTACGAGCAGTACTTC. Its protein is CASSEKAGFLTYEQYF. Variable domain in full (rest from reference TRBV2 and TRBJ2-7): EPEVTQTPSHQVTQMGQEVILRCVPISNHLYFYWYRQILGQKVEFLVSFYNNEISEKSEIFDDQFSVERPDGSNFTLKIRSTKLEDSAMYFCASSEKAGFLTYEQYFGPGTRLTVT.

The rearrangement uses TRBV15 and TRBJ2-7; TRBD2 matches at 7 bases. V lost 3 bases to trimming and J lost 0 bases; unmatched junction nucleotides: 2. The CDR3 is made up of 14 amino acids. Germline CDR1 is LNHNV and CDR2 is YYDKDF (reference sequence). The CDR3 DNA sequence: TGTGCCACCAGCAGGGGAGGGGACTCCTACGAGCAGTACTTC. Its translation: CATSRGGDSYEQYF. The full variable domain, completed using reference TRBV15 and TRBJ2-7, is DAMVIQNPRYQVTQFGKPVTLSCSQTLNHNVMYWYQQKSSQAPKLLFHYYDKDFNNEADTPDNFQSRRPNTSFCFLDIRSPGLGDTAMYLCATSRGGDSYEQYFGPGTRLTVT.

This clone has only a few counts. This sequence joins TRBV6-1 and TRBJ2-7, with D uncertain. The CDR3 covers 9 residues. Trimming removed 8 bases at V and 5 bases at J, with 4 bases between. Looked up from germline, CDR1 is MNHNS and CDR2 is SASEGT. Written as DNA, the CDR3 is TGTGCCAGCTGCCACGAGCAGTACTTC. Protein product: CASCHEQYF.

CDR3 nucleotides: TGCGCCAGCAGCCAAGGACAGGCGAACACTGAAGCTTTCTTT. It codes for CASSQGQANTEAFF. V is TRBV4-1 and J is TRBJ1-1; weak D call: TRBD1 (6 bases). The V end was cut by 1 base, the J end by 1 base, with 7 bases between. CDR1 MGHRA and CDR2 YSYEKL come from the germline V gene. The CDR3 is 14 amino acids.

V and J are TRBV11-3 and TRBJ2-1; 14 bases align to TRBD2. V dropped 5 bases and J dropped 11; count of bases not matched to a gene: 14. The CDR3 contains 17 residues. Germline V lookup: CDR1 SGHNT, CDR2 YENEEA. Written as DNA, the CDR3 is TGTGCCAGCAGCCCCCGATCACCCGGACTAGCGGGAGGCAAGCAGTTCTTC. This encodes CASSPRSPGLAGGKQFF.

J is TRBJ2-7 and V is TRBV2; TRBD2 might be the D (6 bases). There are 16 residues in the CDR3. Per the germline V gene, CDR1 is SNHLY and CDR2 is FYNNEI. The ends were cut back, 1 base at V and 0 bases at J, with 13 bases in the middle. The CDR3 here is CASSEGLADISYEQYF. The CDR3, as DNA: TGTGCCAGCAGTGAAGGATTAGCGGATATCTCCTACGAGCAGTACTTC.

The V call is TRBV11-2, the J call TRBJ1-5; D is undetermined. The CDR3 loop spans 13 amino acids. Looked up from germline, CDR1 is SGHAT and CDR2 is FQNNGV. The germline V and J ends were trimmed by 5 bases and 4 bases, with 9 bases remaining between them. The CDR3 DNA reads TGTGCCAGCAGCCCGGACCGAAATCAGCCCCAGCATTTT. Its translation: CASSPDRNQPQHF.

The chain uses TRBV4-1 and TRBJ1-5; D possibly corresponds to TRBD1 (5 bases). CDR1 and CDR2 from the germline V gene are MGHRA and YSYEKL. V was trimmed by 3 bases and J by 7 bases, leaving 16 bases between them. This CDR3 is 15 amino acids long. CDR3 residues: CASSQSDGGGQPQHF. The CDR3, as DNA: TGCGCCAGCAGCCAGTCGGACGGGGGAGGACAGCCCCAGCATTTT.

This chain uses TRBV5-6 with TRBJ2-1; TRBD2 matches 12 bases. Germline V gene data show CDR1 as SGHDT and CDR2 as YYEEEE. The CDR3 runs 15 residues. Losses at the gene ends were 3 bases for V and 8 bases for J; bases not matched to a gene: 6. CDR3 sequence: CASSSSTSGSDEQFF. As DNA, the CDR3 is TGTGCCAGCAGCTCTTCGACTAGCGGGAGCGATGAGCAGTTCTTC. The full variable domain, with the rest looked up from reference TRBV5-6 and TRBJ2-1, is DAGVTQSPTHLIKTRGQQVTLRCSPKSGHDTVSWYQQALGQGPQFIFQYYEEEERQRGNFPDRFSGHQFPNYSSELNVNALLLGDSALYLCASSSSTSGSDEQFFGPGTRLTVL.

The CDR3 DNA is TGTGCCAGTAGTATAGGGGACAGGGTCGATGAGCAGTTCTTC. Protein product: CASSIGDRVDEQFF. V and J are TRBV19 and TRBJ2-1, with TRBD1 matching over 9 bases. Germline trimming cut 1 base from V and 8 bases from J; bases unmatched to any gene: 3. The CDR3 consists of 14 residues. Germline values: CDR1 LNHDA, CDR2 SQIVND (reference sequence).

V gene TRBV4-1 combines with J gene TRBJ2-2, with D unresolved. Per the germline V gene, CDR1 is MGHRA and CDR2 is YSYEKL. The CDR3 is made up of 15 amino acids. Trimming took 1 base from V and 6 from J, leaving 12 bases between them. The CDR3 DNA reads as TGCGCCAGCAGCCAAGGGTTAGTTTGGGCCGGGGAGCTGTTTTTT. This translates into CASSQGLVWAGELFF.